What follows describes a single T cell receptor (beta chain). Its binding antigen is unknown. No base quality information exists; no much larger clone differs at one position. Libraries were built with PCR. Sequencing relied on an Illumina HiSeq 4000. Bulk TCR libraries were prepared as previously described, using TCR primers listed in Table S5. Total RNA was purified with the Qiagen AllPrep DNA/RNA kit. Before any analysis, reads coming from multiple sequencing runs of the same library were combined into one pool. In the original analysis: Reads were retained only if their TCR constant sequence matched exactly, and those retained reads were trimmed to 150 nt and grouped according to their 12-nt molecular barcodes. Reads inside each barcode group were sub-clustered using a 15% Levenshtein threshold, and a quality-weighted consensus sequence was constructed for each RNA molecule. Non-functional sequences were excluded, and lower-count sequences lying one edit away from another sequence were also excluded. Based on fitting two negative binomial distributions, any barcode sub-cluster with under 20% of the maximum read count was discarded. TCRdb redid the processing of the public reads, applying fastp at Q25 and MiXCR, and retained in-frame beta chains. Rows matching on CDR3 protein sequence are summarized as one entry with the most common DNA and genes. The V and J calls come from TCRdb's annotation, not from the publication. Present in this sample are about half a million distinct CDR3 sequences, about a fifth of which were seen just once. The ten largest make up around 0.84% of the sample.

This sample was included in a study of molecular identifiers for immune sequencing clone quantification (dated by TCRdb to the late 2010s). In terms of the full investigation: For a replicate experiment, RNA from around 20,000 or 99,000 naive CD8 T cells was divided into five aliquots, and four of the five aliquots were sequenced. This methods study benchmarked molecular-identifier clustering-based TCR repertoire sequencing (MIDCIRS) and TCR RNA copy counting, using CD8 T cells to do so.

Paper-wide results and their limitations: Naive libraries contained spiked-in Jurkat TCR RNA (approximately nine copies' worth), which is not part of the donor repertoire. A single cell's worth of spiked-in Jurkat TCR RNA was reported detectable even among one million naive CD8 T cells. Highly expanded clone sizes could be underestimated because identical TCR molecules may share a barcode. Modeling estimated around 3 recovered TCR RNA copies per cell, compared with about 10 by digital PCR, which implies approximately 30% capture efficiency. In CMV-specific effector cells, clones with more than 20 RNA copies contained over 98% of molecules, whereas in naive cells such clones contained under 1% of molecules. Without barcode sub-clustering, chimeric consensus sequences inflated TCR diversity; chimeras reached as high as 47%.

Libraries of naive CD8 T cells were generated from roughly 21,000 to 960,000 sorted cells, with 10%, 30% or 50% of the purified RNA used. On a BD FACSAria II, naive CD8 T cells were FACS-sorted as CD8+CD4-CCR7+CD45RA+ and collected into RLT Plus buffer. To test detection sensitivity, Jurkat RNA equal to 10 or so TCR copies was added to samples of roughly 19,000-1,100,000 naive CD8 T cells. Enrichment of CD8 T cells was performed with RosetteSep CD8+ T Cell Enrichment Cocktail and Ficoll-Paque, after which ACK red cell lysis was carried out. V has 4 bases trimmed and J has 4 bases trimmed; junction bases matching no gene number 7. Reading the germline V gene gives CDR1 MGHRA and CDR2 YSYEKL. The CDR3 runs 14 amino acids, cysteine and phenylalanine included. The kept DNA is CDR3 alone, 42 bases in frame from the first base.

Sequenced: naive CD8+ T cells from blood, with Jurkat cell RNA spiked in. The cell subset or site label, as the study defines it: FACS-sorted CD8+CD4-CCR7+CD45RA+ naive T cells. Recombination connected TRBV4-1 to TRBJ2-7; 7 middle bases align to TRBD1. The receptor comes from a human donor in good health. Some libraries in this study had Jurkat cell RNA spiked in. The CDR3 is CASSPRQGRYEQYF. The DNA reads as follows: TGCGCCAGCAGCCCGCGACAGGGCCGGTACGAGCAGTACTTC.